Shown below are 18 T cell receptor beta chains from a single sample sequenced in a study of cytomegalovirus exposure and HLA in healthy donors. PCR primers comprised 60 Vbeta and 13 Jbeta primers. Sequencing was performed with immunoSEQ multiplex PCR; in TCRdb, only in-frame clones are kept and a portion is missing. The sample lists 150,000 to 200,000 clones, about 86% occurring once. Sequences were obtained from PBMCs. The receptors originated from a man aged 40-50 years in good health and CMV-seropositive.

CDR3 sequence: CAIRPTGILYEQYF. CDR3 nucleotide sequence: TGTGCCATCAGGCCAACAGGGATCCTCTACGAGCAGTACTTC. The rearrangement uses TRBV10-3 and TRBJ2-5, with D perhaps matching TRBD1 (6 bases). The J call is in doubt because the DNA end fits TRBJ2-7 better. The CDR3 length is 14 residues. The germline V gene has CDR1 ENHRY and CDR2 SYGVKD.

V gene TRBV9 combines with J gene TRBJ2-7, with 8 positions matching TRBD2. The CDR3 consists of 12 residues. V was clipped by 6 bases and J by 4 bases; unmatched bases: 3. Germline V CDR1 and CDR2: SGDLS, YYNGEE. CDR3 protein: CASNGGGYEQYF. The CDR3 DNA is TGTGCCAGCAATGGCGGGGGGTACGAGCAGTACTTC.

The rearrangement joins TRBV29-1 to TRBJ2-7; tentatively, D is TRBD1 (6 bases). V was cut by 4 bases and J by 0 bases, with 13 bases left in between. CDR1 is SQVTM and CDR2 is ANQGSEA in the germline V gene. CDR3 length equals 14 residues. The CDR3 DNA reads TGCAGCGTTGCTGACAGGCAAAGCTCCTACGAGCAGTACTTC. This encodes CSVADRQSSYEQYF.

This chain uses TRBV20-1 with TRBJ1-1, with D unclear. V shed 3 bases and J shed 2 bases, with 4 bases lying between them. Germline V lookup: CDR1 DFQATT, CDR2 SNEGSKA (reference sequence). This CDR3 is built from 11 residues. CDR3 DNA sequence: TGCAGTGCTAGGGCTAACACTGAAGCTTTCTTT. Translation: CSARANTEAFF.

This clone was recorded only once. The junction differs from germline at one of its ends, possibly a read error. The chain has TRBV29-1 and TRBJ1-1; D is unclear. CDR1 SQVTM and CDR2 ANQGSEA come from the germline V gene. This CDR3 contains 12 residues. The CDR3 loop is CSVQESRSEAFF. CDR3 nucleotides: TGCAGCGTTCAAGAGTCCCGGTCTGAAGCTTTCTTT.

DNA of the CDR3: TGCGCCAGCAGCCAGGCGACAGGGGGGGAGCTGTTTTTT. Amino acid sequence: CASSQATGGELFF. V usage is TRBV5-1 and J usage is TRBJ2-2; 7 bases fit TRBD1. Trimming removed 4 bases from V and 8 bases from J; junction bases left unmatched: 5. CDR1 and CDR2 (germline): SGHRS, YFSETQ. The CDR3 is 13 residues long. Full variable domain (remainder filled in from reference TRBV5-1 and TRBJ2-2): KAGVTQTPRYLIKTRGQQVTLSCSPISGHRSVSWYQQTPGQGLQFLFEYFSETQRNKGNFPGRFSGRQFSNSRSEMNVSTLELGDSALYLCASSQATGGELFFGEGSRLTVL.

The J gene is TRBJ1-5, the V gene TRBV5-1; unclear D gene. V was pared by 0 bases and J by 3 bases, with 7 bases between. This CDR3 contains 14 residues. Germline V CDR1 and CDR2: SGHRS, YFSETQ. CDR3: CASSLAGINQPQHF. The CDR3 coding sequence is TGCGCCAGCAGCTTGGCGGGGATCAATCAGCCCCAGCATTTT.

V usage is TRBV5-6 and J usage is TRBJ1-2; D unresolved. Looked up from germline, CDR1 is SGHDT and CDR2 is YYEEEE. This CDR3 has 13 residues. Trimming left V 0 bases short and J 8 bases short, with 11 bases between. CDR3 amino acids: CASSLATPQGYTF. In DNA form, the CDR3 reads TGTGCCAGCAGCTTGGCCACCCCCCAGGGCTACACCTTC.

The CDR3 spells CASRPERRTDTQYF. CDR3 bases: TGTGCCAGCCGCCCGGAGCGGCGCACAGATACGCAGTATTTT. This chain connects TRBV6-1 to TRBJ2-3, with a tentative D call TRBD2 (5 bases). This CDR3 region has 14 residues. The germline CDR1 and CDR2 sequences are MNHNS and SASEGT. Between the trimmed V and J ends, which lost 8 bases and 1 base, there was a span of 13 bases.

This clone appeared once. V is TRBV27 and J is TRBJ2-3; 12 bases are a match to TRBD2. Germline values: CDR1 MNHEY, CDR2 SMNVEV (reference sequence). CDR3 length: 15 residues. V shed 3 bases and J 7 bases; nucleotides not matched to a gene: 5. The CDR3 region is CASSLLAGGPNTQYF. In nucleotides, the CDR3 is TGTGCCAGCAGTTTGCTAGCGGGAGGGCCAAATACGCAGTATTTT.

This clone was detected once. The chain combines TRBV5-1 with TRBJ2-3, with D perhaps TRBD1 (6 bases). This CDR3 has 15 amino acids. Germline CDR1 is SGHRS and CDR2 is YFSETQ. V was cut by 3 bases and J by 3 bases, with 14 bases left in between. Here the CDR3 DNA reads TGCGCCAGCAGCTCTCAGACAGGATTTACAGATACGCAGTATTTT. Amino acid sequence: CASSSQTGFTDTQYF.

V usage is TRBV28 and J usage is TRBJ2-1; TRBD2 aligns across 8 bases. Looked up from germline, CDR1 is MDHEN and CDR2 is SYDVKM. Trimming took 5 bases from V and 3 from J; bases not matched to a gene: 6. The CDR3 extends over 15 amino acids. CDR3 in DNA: TGTGCCAGCAGTCCGGGGGGGGTTTACTACAATGAGCAGTTCTTC. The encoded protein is CASSPGGVYYNEQFF.

The CDR3 here is CASSQTSGGEQFF. The CDR3 coding sequence is TGTGCCAGCAGTCAAACTAGCGGTGGTGAGCAGTTCTTC. The chain links TRBV27 to TRBJ2-1; 8 positions agree with TRBD2. Per germline, CDR1 MNHEY and CDR2 SMNVEV (reference sequence). The J segment lost 9 bases and the V segment lost 5 bases, leaving 6 bases of the junction unmatched. The CDR3 length is 13 residues.

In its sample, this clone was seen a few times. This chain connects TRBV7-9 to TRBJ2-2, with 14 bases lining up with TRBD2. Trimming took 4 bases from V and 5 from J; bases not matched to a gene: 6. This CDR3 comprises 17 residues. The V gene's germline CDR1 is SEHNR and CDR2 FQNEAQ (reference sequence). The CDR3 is CASSSGLAGVGTGELFF. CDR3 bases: TGTGCCAGCAGCTCGGGACTAGCGGGAGTTGGTACCGGGGAGCTGTTTTTT.

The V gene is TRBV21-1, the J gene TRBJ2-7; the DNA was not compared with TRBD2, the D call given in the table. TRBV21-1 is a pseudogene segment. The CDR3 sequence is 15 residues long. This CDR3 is CASSKASGGAYEQYF. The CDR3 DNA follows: TGTGCCAGCAGCAAAGCGTCGGGAGGCGCCTACGAGCAGTACTTC.

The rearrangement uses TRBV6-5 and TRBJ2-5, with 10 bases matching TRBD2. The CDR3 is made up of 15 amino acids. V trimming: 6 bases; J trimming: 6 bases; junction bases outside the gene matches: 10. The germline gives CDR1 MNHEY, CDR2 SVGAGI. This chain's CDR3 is CASRLSGRVTKTQYF. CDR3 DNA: TGTGCCAGCAGATTAAGCGGGAGGGTGACGAAGACCCAGTACTTC.

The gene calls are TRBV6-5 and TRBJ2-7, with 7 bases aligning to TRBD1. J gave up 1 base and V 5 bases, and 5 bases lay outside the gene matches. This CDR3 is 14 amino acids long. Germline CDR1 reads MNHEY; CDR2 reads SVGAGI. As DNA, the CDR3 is TGTGCCAGCAGTCAATACAGGGGATCCTACGAGCAGTACTTC. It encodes CASSQYRGSYEQYF.

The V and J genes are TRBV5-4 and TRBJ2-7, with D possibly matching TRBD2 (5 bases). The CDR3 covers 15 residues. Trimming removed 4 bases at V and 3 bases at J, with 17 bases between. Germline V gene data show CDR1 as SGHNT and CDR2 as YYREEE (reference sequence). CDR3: CASSTEVEGGYEQYF. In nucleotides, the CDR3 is TGTGCCAGCAGCACCGAAGTAGAGGGTGGCTACGAGCAGTACTTC.